These T cell receptor beta chains were read from a single sample in a study of T cell repertoires in cytomegalovirus infection. One entry per CDR3 protein, called by TCRdb with MiXCR from the reads. Seen here are about half a million distinct CDR3 sequences, roughly a third observed once, and the top ten hold 15% to 20%. The antigens these receptors bind are not known. The sequences come from cultured PBMCs, collected from culture after CMV antigen stimulation. Receptor source: a human donor in good health (CMV status not recorded). Some clones in this sample may be carry-over from other donors' samples. Each CDR3 is given without its conserved first and last residue. A D gene is named only where the DNA matches it firmly.

d_gene	len	v_gene	j_gene	CDR3aa
NA	13	TRBV6-6	TRBJ1-4	ASRTETGLGEKLF
TRBD2	14	TRBV20-1	TRBJ2-2	SAITSGRRNTGELF
NA	11	TRBV2	TRBJ2-7	ASSVEQGYEQY
TRBD1	16	TRBV10-1	TRBJ2-3	ASSEFGVVGQGPDTQY
NA	13	TRBV5-4	TRBJ1-5	ASSSSEYSNQPQH
NA	12	TRBV12-3/TRBV12-4	TRBJ2-1	ASSLTGGYNEQF
TRBD2	13	TRBV7-2	TRBJ2-1	ASSLISGRANEQF
NA	16	TRBV4-1	TRBJ2-4	ASSQSDSRLLAKNIQY
NA	11	TRBV7-6	TRBJ2-1	ASSHPGANEQF
TRBD2	12	TRBV7-6	TRBJ2-1	ASSLWLADNEQF
TRBD2	13	TRBV10-3	TRBJ2-1	AISPGLGMINEQF
NA	10	TRBV29-1	TRBJ2-7	SVQVLSYEQY
TRBD2	18	TRBV20-1	TRBJ2-1	SARPSPGLAGAQTYNEQF
TRBD1	12	TRBV19	TRBJ2-3	ASRTGQETDTQY
TRBD2	12	TRBV18	TRBJ2-5	ASSFGLAEETQY
TRBD2	12	TRBV5-1	TRBJ2-1	ASSTLRGGNEQF
NA	10	TRBV7-2	TRBJ2-5	ASSLAGARSY
NA	14	TRBV7-8	TRBJ1-1	ASSLGRVIKNTEAF
NA	13	TRBV7-2	TRBJ1-2	ASSSPTGGENGYT
NA	16	TRBV4-3	TRBJ2-3	ASSQSEGLLGITDTQY
NA	12	TRBV7-8	TRBJ2-1	ASSYPGGGSEQF
TRBD1	11	TRBV7-2	TRBJ1-1	ASSRDRGAEAF
TRBD2	16	TRBV6-2/TRBV6-3	TRBJ2-2	ASSLRLAGGRGTGELF
NA	9	TRBV7-2	TRBJ1-2	ASRLFYGYT
TRBD1	13	TRBV27	TRBJ1-6	ASTKGGPNNSPLH
TRBD2	14	TRBV7-2	TRBJ2-1	ASSTSSGSSYNEQF
TRBD1	14	TRBV6-5	TRBJ2-1	ASSYSRGLGFNEQF
TRBD1	14	TRBV27	TRBJ1-5	ASSFLIFGQVMPQH
TRBD2	14	TRBV7-2	TRBJ2-1	ASSSGTSGRIYEQF
NA	12	TRBV12-3/TRBV12-4	TRBJ1-6	ASSLKSDNSPLH
TRBD1	13	TRBV7-9	TRBJ1-4	ASSSRQGQNEKLF
NA	11	TRBV3-1	TRBJ1-2	ASSQDSEWGYT
NA	12	TRBV12-3/TRBV12-4	TRBJ1-2	ASTPREQGLGYT
TRBD2	15	TRBV7-9	TRBJ2-1	ASSYGLAGRSYNEQF
NA	13	TRBV7-8	TRBJ2-7	ASSLDQGLVVEQY
TRBD1	13	TRBV7-6	TRBJ1-2	ASSLARGQGGGYT
TRBD2	11	TRBV20-1	TRBJ2-1	SASSGSMYEQF
TRBD2	13	TRBV7-2	TRBJ2-3	ASSLARTSGRAIN
TRBD2	14	TRBV27	TRBJ2-3	ASSSIGTSGTDTQY
NA	11	TRBV25-1	TRBJ1-1	ASSAQLGTEAF
NA	13	TRBV11-2	TRBJ2-7	ASSFVGGDVYEQY
NA	9	TRBV7-2	TRBJ2-1	ASSLAIEQF
NA	14	TRBV7-2	TRBJ2-5	ASSPRGTLIRETQY
NA	14	TRBV20-1	TRBJ1-6	SAREGPAWKDSPLH
NA	14	TRBV7-2	TRBJ2-5	ASSVDSETNQETQY
NA	14	TRBV7-2	TRBJ2-7	ASSLRDGGPSYEQY
TRBD1	12	TRBV28	TRBJ1-1	ASSLGQLFTEAF
TRBD1	13	TRBV10-3	TRBJ1-1	AISPRQGVNTEAF
TRBD2	12	TRBV7-3	TRBJ2-1	ASSRSGTWNEQF
TRBD1	13	TRBV5-1	TRBJ1-4	ASSGGTGRSEKLF
NA	12	TRBV7-4	TRBJ1-1	ASSIFSGRDEAF
NA	13	TRBV28	TRBJ2-3	ASSFQGRSTDTQY